Sequencing of this TCR beta chain was carried out in a study of metastatic and nonmetastatic thyroid tumors. Study findings and constraints: Malignant tumors reportedly showed significantly higher TCR beta diversity than benign nodules in both blood and tumor.

Worth noting for this clone: Its antigen is not known.

Among the patients, none had received any treatment before thyroid surgery. MiXCR reprocessed the PCR reads for TCRdb. The sample holds 7,000 to 10,000 clones, 24% seen once. Unmatched junction bases numbered 17, after V lost 7 bases and J lost 4 bases. The germline gives CDR1 PRHDT, CDR2 FYEKMQ (reference sequence). The CDR3 contains 20 residues. This clonotype was sampled from a female donor with papillary thyroid cancer or a benign thyroid nodule (not recorded which). Some clones in this sample may be carry-over from other donors' samples. This rearrangement joins TRBV13 to TRBJ2-2; TRBD2 aligns across 14 bases. Sequencing was done on a sample of tumor tissue. As DNA, the CDR3 is TGTGCCAGCACTCGGGGGGCCAGGGGACTAGCGGGAGTGTCCACCGGGGAGCTGTTTTTT. It is translated as CASTRGARGLAGVSTGELFF.